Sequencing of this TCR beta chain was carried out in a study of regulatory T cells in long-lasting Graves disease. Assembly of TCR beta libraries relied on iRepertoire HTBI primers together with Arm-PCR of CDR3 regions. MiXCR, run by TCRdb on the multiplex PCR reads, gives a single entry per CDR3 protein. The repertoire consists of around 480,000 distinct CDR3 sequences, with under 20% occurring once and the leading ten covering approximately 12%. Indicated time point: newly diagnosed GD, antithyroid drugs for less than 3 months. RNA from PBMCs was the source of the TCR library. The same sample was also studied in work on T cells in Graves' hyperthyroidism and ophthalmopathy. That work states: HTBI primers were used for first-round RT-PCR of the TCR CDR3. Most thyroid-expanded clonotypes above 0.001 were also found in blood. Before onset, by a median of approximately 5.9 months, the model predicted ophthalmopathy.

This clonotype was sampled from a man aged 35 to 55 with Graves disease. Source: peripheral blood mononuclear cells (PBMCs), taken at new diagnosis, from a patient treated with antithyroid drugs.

In DNA, the CDR3 is TGTGCCAGCAGCCAGACTAGCGGGAGGCGGCACATTCAGTACTTC. This gives the protein CASSQTSGRRHIQYF. This chain links TRBV7-2 with TRBJ2-4, with 13 bases identical to TRBD2. The J segment lost 8 bases and the V segment lost 5 bases, leaving 6 bases of the junction unmatched. CDR1 is SGHTA, CDR2 FQGNSA, per germline. The CDR3 is 15 amino acids.